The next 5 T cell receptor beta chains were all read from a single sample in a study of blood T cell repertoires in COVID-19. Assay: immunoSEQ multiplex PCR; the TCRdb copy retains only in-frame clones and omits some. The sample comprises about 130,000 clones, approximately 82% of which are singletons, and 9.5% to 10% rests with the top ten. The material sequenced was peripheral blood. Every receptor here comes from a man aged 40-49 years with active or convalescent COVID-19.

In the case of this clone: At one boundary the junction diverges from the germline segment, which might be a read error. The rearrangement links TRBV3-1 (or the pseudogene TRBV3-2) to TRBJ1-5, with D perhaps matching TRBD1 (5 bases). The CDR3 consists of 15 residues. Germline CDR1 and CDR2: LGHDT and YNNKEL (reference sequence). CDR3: CASSPGPQRNQPQHF. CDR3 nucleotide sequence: TGTGCCAGCAGCCCAGGGCCGCAACGCAACCAGCCCCAGCATTTT.

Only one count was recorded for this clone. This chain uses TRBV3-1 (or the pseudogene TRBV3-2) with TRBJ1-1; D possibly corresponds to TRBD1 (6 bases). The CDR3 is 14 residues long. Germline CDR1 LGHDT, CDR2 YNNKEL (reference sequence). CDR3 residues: CATMINRDGTEAFF. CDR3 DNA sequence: TGTGCTACCATGATCAACAGGGACGGCACTGAAGCTTTCTTT.

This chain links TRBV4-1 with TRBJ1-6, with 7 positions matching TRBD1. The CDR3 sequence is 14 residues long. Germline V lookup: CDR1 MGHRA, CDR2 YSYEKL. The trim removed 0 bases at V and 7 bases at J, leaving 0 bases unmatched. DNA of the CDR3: TGCGCCAGCAGCCAAGAGACAGGGAATTCACCCCTCCACTTT. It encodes CASSQETGNSPLHF.

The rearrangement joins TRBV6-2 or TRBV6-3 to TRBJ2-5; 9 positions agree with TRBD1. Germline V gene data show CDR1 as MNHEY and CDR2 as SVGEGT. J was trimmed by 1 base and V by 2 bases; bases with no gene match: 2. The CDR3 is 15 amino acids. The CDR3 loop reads CASSYGDRVQETQYF. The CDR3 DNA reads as TGTGCCAGCAGTTACGGGGACAGGGTCCAAGAGACCCAGTACTTC.

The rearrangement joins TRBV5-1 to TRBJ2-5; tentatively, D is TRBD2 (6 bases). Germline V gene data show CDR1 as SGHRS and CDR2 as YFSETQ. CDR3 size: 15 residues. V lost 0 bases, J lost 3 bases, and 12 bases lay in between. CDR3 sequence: CASSLGWEVEETQYF. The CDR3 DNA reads TGCGCCAGCAGCTTGGGGTGGGAGGTCGAAGAGACCCAGTACTTC.